Described below is a single T cell receptor (beta chain) sequence and its context. Its binding antigen is unknown. Qualities for individual bases were not recorded, and no much larger clone is one base off. There are 13 amino acids in the CDR3, from cysteine to phenylalanine inclusive. The only DNA kept is the CDR3, 39 bases in frame from the first base. V gives up 5 bases and J gives up 7 bases, and the segment between their germline ends measures 14 bases. According to the germline V gene, CDR1 reads SGHTA and CDR2 reads FQGNSA. The sample originates from a study of shared clonotypes between healthy human individuals (TCRdb year 2020). As for the study more broadly: The cohort included a few men and a couple of women between 18 and 49 years of age. Per donor, three plates each were used for CD4 naive and CD4 memory, two for CD8 naive, and one for CD8 memory. To estimate repertoire size and how much clonotypes are shared between individuals, the study performed deep sequencing of blood TCR repertoires from five healthy adults. To increase sequencing depth and limit assay-specific biases, different laboratories used diverse techniques to prepare libraries and sequence TCR repertoires. Leukapheresis yielded between about 0.8 and 8.9 billion PBMCs per donor. Points the paper makes about the study in general: Even with the large sequencing depth, rarefaction of the sorted-subset datasets indicated that sequencing was incomplete. Sampling was limited to blood, and TCR repertoires in tissue likely differ from TCR repertoires in blood. Pairwise subsampling indicated that sequencing depth was expected to affect the degree of clonotype sharing among donors. Naive subsets generally had larger estimated clonotype richness than memory subsets did. Across four donors, about 4.5% of naive CD4, 3% to 3.5% of naive CD8, about 2.3% of memory CD4, and approximately 0.4% of memory CD8 clonotypes were shared. Clonotypes shared by all four sorted-subset donors showed higher generation probabilities than non-shared clonotypes. The small number of donors limited the genetic and exposure-history diversity represented.

Using the deep immunoSEQ assay, TCR CDR3 regions were amplified from genomic DNA by multiplex PCR. Extracted genomic DNA from each cell subset was spread evenly across all wells of several immunoSEQ 96-well plates, with each plate serving as a replicate. For sorted subsets, each replicate PCR was loaded with approximately 190 ng genomic DNA, equivalent to some 31,000 T cell genomes. Purified libraries were measured with a Qubit 3.0 fluorometer, size-checked on a Bioanalyzer 2100, and measured again with the KAPA Library Quantification kit. A separate single-read 150-cycle Illumina NextSeq 550 flow cell was used to sequence each immunoSEQ 96-well plate. In the authors' own workflow: Because only junctional sequences without quality scores were contained in the immunoSEQ output, filtering matching that applied to full-length reads could not be performed. Sequences were annotated with PyIR, a Python wrapper for IgBLAST v1.9, and V/J genes and CDR3 were assigned using IMGT germline references. Any read was removed if the V/J assignment was weak (E-value above 1e-6), the CDR3 was missing, or the read contained stop codons, out-of-frame junctions, or ambiguous translated residues. V3J clonotypes were defined as sequences sharing an identical inferred V gene, J gene, and CDR3 amino acid sequence. To compute the percentage overlap between repertoires, the number of shared unique clonotypes was divided by the size of the smaller repertoire. Richness of each repertoire was evaluated using RTK rarefaction, the Chao1 estimator, and Recon v2.1 estimates of unobserved clonotypes. Generation probabilities were computed with OLGA for all TCRbeta clonotypes obtained by the gDNA method from several donors. Held by TCRdb, this immuneACCESS table contains in-frame sequences only and omits some clones. Under half of the omission traces to an unresolved V gene where checked; the cause of the rest is unknown. That table is the source of V, J and clone size, and D and trimming were worked out from the DNA. The sample table lists around 2,000,000 clones, about 95% of them with a count of one. Jointly, the top ten make up approximately 0.13% of the sample.

The donors were healthy, HIV-negative adults with no recently reported acute infections or vaccinations. Only Caucasian adults living in Nashville, Tennessee, USA were represented among the donors. CD4+ T cells were enriched by magnetic negative selection; naive cells were then positively selected on CD45RA, and the negative fraction formed the memory subset. Blood was collected by leukapheresis, and PBMCs were isolated by Ficoll-Histopaque density gradient centrifugation and then cryopreserved in liquid nitrogen vapor phase. Purity and quantity of every magnetically sorted T cell population were checked by analytical flow cytometry. Genomic DNA was isolated from each sorted fraction and quantified by UV absorbance on a Nanodrop 2000c.

Sequenced sample: naive CD4+ T cells sorted from blood. This sample's cell subset or site label indicates: CD45RA+ positively selected. This clonotype was obtained from a man between 18 and 29 years old in good health. This chain joins TRBV7-2 to TRBJ1-1; the best D guess is TRBD1, with 5 bases matching. The bases read TGTGCCAGCAGCCGCAGCGGGACGAATGAAGCTTTCTTT. Translated, it reads CASSRSGTNEAFF.